Sequencing of this T cell receptor beta chain was carried out in a study of cytomegalovirus exposure and HLA in healthy donors. Study-wide points: As was reported, the classifier diagnosed cytomegalovirus status with high specificity and sensitivity. Several V segments, TRBV6-2 and TRBV6-3 among them, could not be told apart and were dropped. Roughly even sequencing depth across donors was the assumption behind the presence/absence analyses.

Every donor was a healthy person donating bone marrow. V was clipped by 4 bases and J by 6 bases; unmatched bases: 10. Per germline, CDR1 SGHRS and CDR2 YFSETQ. CDR3 length: 15 amino acids. A remark on this clone: The antigen remains unidentified.

In the PCR, 60 Vbeta and 13 Jbeta primers were used. The method was immunoSEQ multiplex PCR; TCRdb's version includes in-frame clones alone and lacks a portion of them. The profile covers 75,000 to 90,000 clones, with 75% to 80% appearing a single time and 3.5% to 4.5% taken by the ten largest. This clonotype originated in a man aged 40-55 years in good health and CMV-seronegative. The source material was PBMCs. This chain uses TRBV5-1 with TRBJ2-3, with 8 bases lining up with TRBD1. CDR3 sequence reads: CASSRGQGGWDTQYF. CDR3 nucleotide sequence: TGCGCCAGCAGCCGAGGACAGGGCGGCTGGGATACGCAGTATTTT.